Presented here are 30 T cell receptor beta chains from one specimen sequenced in a study of identical twins. One entry per CDR3 protein results from TCRdb running MiXCR on the 5' RACE reads. This table has about 700,000 distinct CDR3 sequences, approximately 6% appearing once. The sequencing input was naive T cells sorted from blood. Receptors originate from a man aged 18 to 29 in good health.

The chain uses TRBV27 and TRBJ2-1, with 9 nucleotides matching TRBD2. Germline V CDR1 and CDR2: MNHEY, SMNVEV (reference sequence). The junction had 10 bases not matched to a gene; V was cut back by 4 bases and J by 9 bases. CDR3 length: 15 amino acids. This CDR3 reads CASSWMVAGVGEQFF. CDR3 DNA sequence: TGTGCCAGCAGTTGGATGGTAGCGGGAGTAGGTGAGCAGTTCTTC.

This clonotype was picked up a small number of times. The chain links TRBV5-1 to TRBJ2-1; 7 nucleotides agree with TRBD1. The ends lost 2 bases at V and 2 bases at J; junction bases unmatched: 4. CDR3 length: 15 residues. Per germline, CDR1 SGHRS and CDR2 YFSETQ. CDR3 in amino acids: CASSFDRAPYNEQFF. In DNA form, the CDR3 reads TGCGCCAGCAGCTTCGACAGGGCCCCCTACAATGAGCAGTTCTTC.

This clonotype has just a few counts. The rearrangement joins TRBV9 to TRBJ2-1; 13 bases map to TRBD2. There are 17 residues in the CDR3. The germline CDR1 and CDR2 sequences are SGDLS and YYNGEE. V shed 0 bases and J 9 bases; nucleotides not matched to a gene: 9. The CDR3 bases are TGTGCCAGCAGCGTAGGACCCCGACTAGCGGGAGGTGGTGAGCAGTTCTTC. It is translated as CASSVGPRLAGGGEQFF. The variable domain in full, completed from reference TRBV9 and TRBJ2-1, reads DSGVTQTPKHLITATGQRVTLRCSPRSGDLSVYWYQQSLDQGLQFLIQYYNGEERAKGNILERFSAQQFPDLHSELNLSSLELGDSALYFCASSVGPRLAGGGEQFFGPGTRLTVL.

The genes are TRBV12-3 or TRBV12-4 and TRBJ2-7; 8 bases are shared with TRBD2. After removal of 5 bases from V and 5 bases from J, the junction contained 8 bases not matched to a gene. The CDR3 has 14 amino acids. CDR3 in DNA: TGTGCCAGCAGTCCGCATAGCGGGACCCACGAGCAGTACGTC. It encodes CASSPHSGTHEQYV.

This clonotype has at least ten counts. J is TRBJ1-1 and V is TRBV29-1; D possibly corresponds to TRBD1 (6 bases). Germline values: CDR1 SQVTM, CDR2 ANQGSEA. The germline V and J ends were trimmed by 7 bases and 5 bases, with 17 bases remaining between them. CDR3 length equals 13 residues. This chain's CDR3 is CSAEGGMRTEAFF. CDR3 nucleotide sequence: TGCAGCGCGGAGGGGGGCATGAGGACTGAAGCTTTCTTT.

The chain is built from TRBV4-3 and TRBJ2-3, with a tentative D call TRBD2 (5 bases). The CDR3 consists of 16 residues. Trimming stripped 0 bases from V and 2 bases from J, with 12 bases between. Germline V CDR1 and CDR2: LGHNA, YSLEER. In nucleotides, the CDR3 is TGCGCCAGCAGCCAAGACGGAAGCGGCCTCACAGATACGCAGTATTTT. Translated: CASSQDGSGLTDTQYF.

This clonotype was seen ten or more times. V and J are TRBV9 and TRBJ2-1; D call uncertain. The CDR3 is 14 amino acids. Trimming took 2 bases from V and 4 from J, leaving 10 bases between them. Per the germline V gene, CDR1 is SGDLS and CDR2 is YYNGEE. CDR3 nucleotides: TGTGCCAGCAGCGTTTTCGCCGATTACAATGAGCAGTTCTTC. It yields the protein CASSVFADYNEQFF.

This clonotype was seen only a few times. The chain employs TRBV3-1 and TRBJ2-7; 13 bases align to TRBD2. Trimming cost V 2 bases and J 3 bases; bases outside gene matches: 16. Germline values: CDR1 LGHDT, CDR2 YNNKEL (reference sequence). This CDR3 region has 20 residues. CDR3 sequence reads: CASSQTPGTSGALTRYEQYF. CDR3 DNA sequence: TGTGCCAGCAGCCAAACCCCCGGGACTAGCGGGGCACTAACTCGCTACGAGCAGTACTTC.

This clonotype has a count of ten or more. The CDR3 DNA follows: TGTGCCAGCAGTTTGGGTAGCGGGGCTTACGAGCAGTACTTC. Its translation: CASSLGSGAYEQYF. The rearrangement uses TRBV28 and TRBJ2-7; 8 positions agree with TRBD2. Germline CDR1 and CDR2: MDHEN and SYDVKM. Germline trimming cut 3 bases from V and 4 bases from J; bases unmatched to any gene: 5. This CDR3 contains 14 residues.

This clonotype showed up just a few times. J is TRBJ2-5 and V is TRBV7-9; D is undetermined. The CDR3 runs to 14 residues. Germline loops: CDR1 SEHNR, CDR2 FQNEAQ (reference sequence). The V gene lost 5 bases and the J gene lost 2 bases, with 12 bases spanning the gap. This CDR3 reads CASSRRPGQETQYF. Written as DNA, the CDR3 is TGTGCCAGCAGCCGACGGCCAGGTCAAGAGACCCAGTACTTC.

This clonotype appeared many times. The chain combines TRBV27 with TRBJ2-1; D is unclear. CDR1 is MNHEY and CDR2 is SMNVEV in the germline V gene (reference sequence). Trimming cost V 3 bases and J 7 bases, with 10 bases left between them. The CDR3 has 13 amino acids. This CDR3 is CASSFLDENEQFF. The CDR3, as DNA: TGTGCCAGCAGTTTTCTGGACGAGAATGAGCAGTTCTTC.

In this sample, this clonotype turned up a few times. J is TRBJ1-1 and V is TRBV9; D remains ambiguous. This CDR3 spans 14 amino acids. Germline CDR1 and CDR2: SGDLS and YYNGEE. Trimming removed 0 bases at V and 3 bases at J, with 9 bases between. CDR3 amino acids: CASSVEPGDTEAFF. CDR3 coding DNA: TGTGCCAGCAGCGTAGAGCCCGGCGACACTGAAGCTTTCTTT.

This clonotype was detected only a few times. The chain carries TRBV3-1 and TRBJ2-4; TRBD1 or TRBD2 may be the D gene (5 bases each). The CDR3 totals 14 residues. In germline, CDR1 is LGHDT, CDR2 YNNKEL (reference sequence). Trimming pared 6 bases from V and 4 bases from J, leaving 13 bases between. CDR3 in DNA: TGTGCCAGCAGTCTCAGGGACGGTAAAAACATTCAGTACTTC. Its protein product is CASSLRDGKNIQYF. The whole variable domain, filled in from reference TRBV3-1 and TRBJ2-4, reads DTAVSQTPKYLVTQMGNDKSIKCEQNLGHDTMYWYKQDSKKFLKIMFSYNNKELIINETVPNRFSPKSPDKAHLNLHINSLELGDSAVYFCASSLRDGKNIQYFGAGTRLSVL.

The genes are TRBV11-2 and TRBJ2-1; TRBD1 or TRBD2 may be the D gene (5 bases each). This CDR3 has 19 residues. Trimming removed 2 bases at V and 5 bases at J, with 25 bases between. Looked up from germline, CDR1 is SGHAT and CDR2 is FQNNGV. The CDR3 DNA follows: TGTGCCAGCAGCTTATTGGGCCCGGGACCCACTTTTAGGAACAATGAGCAGTTCTTC. Translated: CASSLLGPGPTFRNNEQFF.

V and J are TRBV14 and TRBJ1-4; no clear D. V gave up 1 base and J gave up 7 bases, with 10 bases separating them. The germline gives CDR1 SGHDN, CDR2 FVKESK. The CDR3 totals 14 residues. Here the CDR3 DNA reads TGTGCCAGCAGCCAAGGAGTTCGGTTTGAAAAACTGTTTTTT. This encodes CASSQGVRFEKLFF. Combining the CDR3 with reference TRBV14 and TRBJ1-4 gives the whole variable domain EAGVTQFPSHSVIEKGQTVTLRCDPISGHDNLYWYRRVMGKEIKFLLHFVKESKQDESGMPNNRFLAERTGGTYSTLKVQPAELEDSGVYFCASSQGVRFEKLFFGSGTQLSVL.

This clonotype was observed a few times. The rearrangement links TRBV12-3 or TRBV12-4 to TRBJ1-2; the D is unclear. The CDR3 spans 16 residues. The ends were cut back, 0 bases at V and 4 bases at J, with 15 bases in the middle. The CDR3 DNA reads as TGTGCCAGCAGTTTAGCCTTTACCACAGTAACCTATGGCTACACCTTC. This gives the protein CASSLAFTTVTYGYTF.

At least ten counts were recorded for this clonotype. The rearrangement uses TRBV11-2 and TRBJ2-1; TRBD1 or TRBD2 may be the D gene (6 bases each). The CDR3 totals 13 residues. Trimming removed 2 bases at V and 9 bases at J, with 11 bases between. Germline CDR1 reads SGHAT; CDR2 reads FQNNGV. Written as DNA, the CDR3 is TGTGCCAGCAGCTTAAGCAGGGGAGGTGAGCAGTTCTTC. This codes for CASSLSRGGEQFF.

CDR3 in DNA: TGCAGTGCTAGACTGGACTCCTACGAGCAGTACTTC. This codes for CSARLDSYEQYF. This rearrangement joins TRBV20-1 to TRBJ2-7; D gene ambiguous. Germline values: CDR1 DFQATT, CDR2 SNEGSKA (reference sequence). The CDR3 spans 12 residues. Trimming took off 2 bases at V and 0 bases at J, with 5 bases between the two ends.

This clonotype was recorded at least ten times. The genes are TRBV12-3 or TRBV12-4 and TRBJ2-1, with D perhaps matching TRBD1 (6 bases). This CDR3 region has 14 residues. V lost 5 bases and J lost 9, with 17 bases in between. For the CDR3, the DNA is TGTGCCAGCAGTCTACCGGACAGATTCACTGAGCAGTTCTTC. It yields the protein CASSLPDRFTEQFF.

The sample holds a few counts of this clonotype. The chain is built from TRBV5-1 and TRBJ2-2; D possibly corresponds to TRBD1 (6 bases). From germline, CDR1 is SGHRS and CDR2 YFSETQ. CDR3 size: 15 residues. V was trimmed by 1 base and J by 4 bases, leaving 11 bases between them. The CDR3 coding sequence is TGCGCCAGCAGCTTGTCGCAGGGGCCCACCGGGGAGCTGTTTTTT. Amino acids: CASSLSQGPTGELFF. The variable domain in full, completed from reference TRBV5-1 and TRBJ2-2, reads KAGVTQTPRYLIKTRGQQVTLSCSPISGHRSVSWYQQTPGQGLQFLFEYFSETQRNKGNFPGRFSGRQFSNSRSEMNVSTLELGDSALYLCASSLSQGPTGELFFGEGSRLTVL.

The table lists this clonotype with many counts. The chain joins TRBV28 to TRBJ1-4; D unclear. V was trimmed by 5 bases and J by 0 bases, leaving 19 bases between them. The CDR3 has 18 amino acids. Germline CDR1 reads MDHEN; CDR2 reads SYDVKM. DNA of the CDR3: TGTGCCAGCAGTCCGCTGAGTATTTTTAACTCAACTAATGAAAAACTGTTTTTT. Its translation is CASSPLSIFNSTNEKLFF.

This clonotype was detected ten times or more. V is TRBV12-3 or TRBV12-4 and J is TRBJ2-2, with D possibly being TRBD1 or TRBD2 (5 bases each). This CDR3 has 15 amino acids. Trimming shortened V by 5 bases and J by 4 bases, and 14 bases separated the two germline ends. CDR3 nucleotide sequence: TGTGCCAGCAGTCCAAGGGACCTGGGCACCGGGGAGCTGTTTTTT. As protein: CASSPRDLGTGELFF.

The V call is TRBV10-3, the J call TRBJ2-7; 13 bases are shared with TRBD2. The V and J ends lost 6 bases and 4 bases, in that order; junction bases with no gene match: 6. Germline CDR1 and CDR2: ENHRY and SYGVKD. This CDR3 region has 15 residues. CDR3 sequence reads: CAISPGTSGMYEQYV. The CDR3 coding sequence is TGTGCCATCAGCCCCGGGACTAGCGGGATGTACGAGCAGTACGTC.

The sample holds many counts of this clonotype. This chain connects TRBV7-8 to TRBJ2-7; 8 bases map to TRBD1. Trimming removed 4 bases from V and 2 bases from J; junction bases left unmatched: 7. The CDR3 contains 15 residues. Germline V gene data show CDR1 as SGHVS and CDR2 as FQNEAQ. The CDR3 nucleotides are TGTGCCAGCAGCTACACCGGGACAGGAGCCTACGAGCAGTACTTC. Its protein is CASSYTGTGAYEQYF.

There are many counts of this clonotype. CDR3 amino acids: CASSFGVAADTQYF. In DNA form, the CDR3 reads TGTGCCAGCAGCTTTGGGGTAGCAGCAGATACGCAGTATTTT. V usage is TRBV7-9 and J usage is TRBJ2-3; D uncertain. The CDR3 is 14 amino acids. The V end was cut by 3 bases, the J end by 4 bases, with 11 bases between. Germline V gene data show CDR1 as SEHNR and CDR2 as FQNEAQ (reference sequence).

This clonotype was recorded a few times. The chain recombines TRBV6-2 or TRBV6-3 with TRBJ2-1; 12 nucleotides agree with TRBD2. Unmatched junction bases numbered 14, after V lost 4 bases and J lost 7 bases. The CDR3 consists of 18 residues. From germline, CDR1 is MNHEY and CDR2 SVGEGT. CDR3 loop: CASSSKTSGRLRENEQFF. Written as DNA, the CDR3 is TGTGCCAGCAGTTCCAAGACTAGCGGGAGACTCAGGGAGAATGAGCAGTTCTTC.

The chain joins TRBV6-1 to TRBJ2-7; D assignment may be TRBD1 or TRBD2 (5 bases each). This CDR3 is 17 amino acids long. Trimming stripped 5 bases from V and 3 bases from J, with 23 bases between. Germline V lookup: CDR1 MNHNS, CDR2 SASEGT. The CDR3 reads CASSTHPRDQASYEQYV. The CDR3 DNA reads as TGTGCCAGCAGTACGCACCCCCGGGACCAAGCTAGCTACGAGCAGTACGTC.

This clonotype has a count of ten or more. This chain links TRBV28 with TRBJ2-3; 7 bases are shared with TRBD1. The CDR3 has 15 amino acids. Germline lookup yields CDR1 MDHEN and CDR2 SYDVKM. V was clipped by 4 bases and J by 4 bases; unmatched bases: 8. The CDR3 spells CASSSTGVSADTQYF. CDR3 DNA sequence: TGTGCCAGCAGTTCAACAGGGGTCTCTGCAGATACGCAGTATTTT. Full variable domain (remainder filled in from reference TRBV28 and TRBJ2-3): DVKVTQSSRYLVKRTGEKVFLECVQDMDHENMFWYRQDPGLGLRLIYFSYDVKMKEKGDIPEGYSVSREKKERFSLILESASTNQTSMYLCASSSTGVSADTQYFGPGTRLTVL.

This clonotype turned up a few times. The rearrangement uses TRBV7-2 and TRBJ1-4; 9 bases are a match to TRBD1. Germline CDR1 reads SGHTA; CDR2 reads FQGNSA. V gave up 3 bases and J gave up 5 bases; unmatched junction bases: 7. The CDR3 runs to 16 residues. The CDR3 is CASSFPGQGTNEKLFF. The CDR3 region has the DNA TGTGCCAGCAGCTTCCCGGGACAGGGAACCAATGAAAAACTGTTTTTT.

This clonotype occurred many times. The V call is TRBV29-1, the J call TRBJ2-7; D ambiguous. With 2 bases removed from V and 1 base from J, the gap between germline ends came to 9 bases. In germline, CDR1 is SQVTM, CDR2 ANQGSEA. This CDR3 has 13 residues. The CDR3 protein is CSVELSYSYEQYF. The DNA for the CDR3 is TGCAGCGTTGAATTGAGCTATTCCTACGAGCAGTACTTC.